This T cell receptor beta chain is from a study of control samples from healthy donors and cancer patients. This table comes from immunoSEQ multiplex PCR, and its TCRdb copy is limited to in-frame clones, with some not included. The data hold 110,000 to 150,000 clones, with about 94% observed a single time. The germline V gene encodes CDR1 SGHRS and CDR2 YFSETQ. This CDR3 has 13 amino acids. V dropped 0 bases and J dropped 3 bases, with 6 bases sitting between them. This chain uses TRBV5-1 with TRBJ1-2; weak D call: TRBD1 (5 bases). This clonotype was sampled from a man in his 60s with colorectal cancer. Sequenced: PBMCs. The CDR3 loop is CASSLVQDYGYTF. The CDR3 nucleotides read TGCGCCAGCAGCTTGGTACAGGACTATGGCTACACCTTC.